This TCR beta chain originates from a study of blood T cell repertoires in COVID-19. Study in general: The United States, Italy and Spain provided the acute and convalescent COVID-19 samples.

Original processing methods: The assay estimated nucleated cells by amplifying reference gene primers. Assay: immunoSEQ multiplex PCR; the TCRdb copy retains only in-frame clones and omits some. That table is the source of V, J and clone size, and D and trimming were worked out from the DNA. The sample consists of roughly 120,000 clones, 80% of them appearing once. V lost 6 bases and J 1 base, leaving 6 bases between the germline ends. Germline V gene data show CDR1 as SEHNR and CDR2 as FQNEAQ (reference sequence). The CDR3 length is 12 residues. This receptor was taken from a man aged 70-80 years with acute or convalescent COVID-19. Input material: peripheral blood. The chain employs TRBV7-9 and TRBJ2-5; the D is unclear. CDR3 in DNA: TGTGCCAGCAGTCAATTCCAAGAGACCCAGTACTTC. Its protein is CASSQFQETQYF.